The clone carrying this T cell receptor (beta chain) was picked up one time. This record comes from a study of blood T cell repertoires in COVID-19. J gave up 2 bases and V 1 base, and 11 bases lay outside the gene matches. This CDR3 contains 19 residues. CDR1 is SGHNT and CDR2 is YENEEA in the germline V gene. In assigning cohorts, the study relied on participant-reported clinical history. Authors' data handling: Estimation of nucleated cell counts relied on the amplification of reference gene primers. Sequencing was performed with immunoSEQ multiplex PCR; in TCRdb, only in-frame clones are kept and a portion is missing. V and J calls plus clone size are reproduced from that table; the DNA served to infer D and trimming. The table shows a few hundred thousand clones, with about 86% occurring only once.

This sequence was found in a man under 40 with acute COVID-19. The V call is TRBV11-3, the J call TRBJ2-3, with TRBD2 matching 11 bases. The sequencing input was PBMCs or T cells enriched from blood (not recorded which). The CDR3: CASSLGVGLAENNTDTQYF. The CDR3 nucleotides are TGTGCCAGCAGCTTAGGGGTGGGACTAGCGGAAAATAACACAGATACGCAGTATTTT.